This TCR beta chain emerged from a study of CD8 T cells in Susac syndrome. Study-level results: The study's TCR sequencing and HLA analysis drew on a certain number of individuals. That number was acknowledged as relatively small.

It was with random hexamers that about 0.45 to 1 ug RNA was reverse transcribed. Coverage of TCR beta CDR3 amplification by immunoSEQ multiplex PCR extended to 54 Vbeta and 13 Jbeta. TCRdb recomputed calls from the immunoSEQ multiplex PCR reads with MiXCR, one row per CDR3 protein. The sample includes about 76,000 distinct CDR3 sequences, around nine tenths of them seen just once. Germline V gene data show CDR1 as LNHDA and CDR2 as SQIVND (reference sequence). The V end was cut by 7 bases, the J end by 7 bases, with 13 bases between. The CDR3 has 13 residues. Sequencing targeted TCR beta in blood CD8+ and CD4+ T cells. To note about this clonotype: Its antigen is as yet unknown.

The TCR sequence derives from a human donor with multiple sclerosis. The chain links TRBV19 to TRBJ2-2; D tentatively reads TRBD1 or TRBD2 (5 bases each). Sequences were obtained from CD8+ T cells from PBMCs. CDR3 DNA sequence: TGTGCCAGTACCCTGGGGACCGGCGGGGAGCTGTTTTTT. Residues: CASTLGTGGELFF.